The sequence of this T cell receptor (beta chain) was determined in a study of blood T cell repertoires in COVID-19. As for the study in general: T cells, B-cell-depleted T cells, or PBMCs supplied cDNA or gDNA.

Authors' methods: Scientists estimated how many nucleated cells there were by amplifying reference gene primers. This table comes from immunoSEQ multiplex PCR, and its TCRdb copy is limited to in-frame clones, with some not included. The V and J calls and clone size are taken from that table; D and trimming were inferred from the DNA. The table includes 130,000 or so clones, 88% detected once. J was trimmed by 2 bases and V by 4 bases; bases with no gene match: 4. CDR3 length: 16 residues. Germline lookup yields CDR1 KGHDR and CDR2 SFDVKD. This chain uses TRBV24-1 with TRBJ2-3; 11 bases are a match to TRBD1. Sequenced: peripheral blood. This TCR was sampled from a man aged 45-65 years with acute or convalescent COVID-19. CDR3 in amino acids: CATSDWTGGYTDTQYF. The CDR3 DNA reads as TGTGCCACCAGTGACTGGACAGGGGGCTACACAGATACGCAGTATTTT.